Listed here is a single TCR beta chain. This sample stems from a study of T cell responses to AZD1222 COVID-19 vaccine. The germline V gene encodes CDR1 LNHDA and CDR2 SQIVND (reference sequence). The CDR3 has 16 amino acids. The J segment lost 0 bases and the V segment lost 4 bases, leaving 8 bases of the junction unmatched. TCRdb keeps only in-frame clones here, not all; method: immunoSEQ multiplex PCR. The sample yields over 85,000 clones, 80% to 95% seen once. The chain couples TRBV19 to TRBJ1-1; TRBD1 matches at 7 bases. The receptor's source is an adult who received the AZD1222 COVID-19 vaccine. Sample: peripheral blood, taken 28 days after the second AZD1222 dose. CDR3 DNA sequence: TGTGCCAGTAGTACTCAGGGACAGACTATGAACACTGAAGCTTTCTTT. It specifies CASSTQGQTMNTEAFF.